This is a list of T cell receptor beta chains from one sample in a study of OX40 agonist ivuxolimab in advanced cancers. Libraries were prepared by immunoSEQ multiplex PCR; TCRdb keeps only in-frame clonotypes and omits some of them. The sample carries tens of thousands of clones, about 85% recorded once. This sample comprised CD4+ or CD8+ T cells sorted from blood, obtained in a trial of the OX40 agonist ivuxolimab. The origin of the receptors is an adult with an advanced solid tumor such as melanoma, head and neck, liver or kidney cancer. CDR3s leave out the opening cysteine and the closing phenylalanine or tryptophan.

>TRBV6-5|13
ASSYAFLGNEKLF
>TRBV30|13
ACQGVGARTDTQY
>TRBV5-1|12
ASSLGSGEETQY
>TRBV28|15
ATSWGPGTGGMETQY
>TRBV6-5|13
ASRARDMWTGELF
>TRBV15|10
ATMGPNYGYT
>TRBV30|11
AWRQGLNTEAF
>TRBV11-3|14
ASSLYDRANTGELF
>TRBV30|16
AWRQARERIITNSPLH
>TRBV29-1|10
SVGQSNEKLF
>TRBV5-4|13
ASSLVPTGTHEQY
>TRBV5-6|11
ASSRDRSYEQY
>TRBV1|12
TSSLCFRQDTQY
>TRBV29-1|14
SVEDWTGKRNYGYT
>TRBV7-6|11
ASSGLAQETQY
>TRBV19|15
ASSRITGDYSNQPQH
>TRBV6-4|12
ASSDGQFTDTQY
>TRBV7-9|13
ASSPPKSKGDTQY
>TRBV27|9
AVLGGAGYT
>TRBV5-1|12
ASKPGQGGYEQY
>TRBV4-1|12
ASSHFAGGDTQY
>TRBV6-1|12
ASSEGEVYYEQY
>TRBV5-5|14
ASSLEPGASDNEQF
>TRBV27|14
ASIEGGPTMNTEAF
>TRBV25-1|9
ASSGGSEQY
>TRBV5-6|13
ASSHTGMKGYGYT
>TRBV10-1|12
ASSESGPGNTIY
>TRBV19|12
ASSDEATTDTQY
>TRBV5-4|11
ASSSTGEETQY
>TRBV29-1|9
SVEYGLGYT
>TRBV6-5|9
ASSETYAQY
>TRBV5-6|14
ASSEGTSGSYNEQF
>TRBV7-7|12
ASSSDRGSYEQY
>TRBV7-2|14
ASSPGQGLPNYGYT
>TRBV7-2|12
ASSLWVSNEKLF
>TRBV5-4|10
ASSDSGNEQF
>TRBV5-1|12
ASSAGTAAYEQY
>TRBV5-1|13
ASSADQGLSYEQY
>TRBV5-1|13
ASSWGTGETYEQY
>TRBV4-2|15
ASSQDPVAGGQDTQY
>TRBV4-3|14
ASSQDRDRPGYEQY
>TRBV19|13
ASSPSTGGGNGYT